This entry lists 24 T cell receptor beta chains sequenced from one sample in a study of T cells after yellow fever vaccination. TCRdb re-analysed the 5' RACE reads in MiXCR, keeping a single row per CDR3 protein. The sample yields some 670,000 distinct CDR3 sequences, 9% to 15% seen once. Sequencing was performed on PBMCs, taken on the day of the yellow fever booster vaccination. All receptors come from a man aged 30 to 39 who received the YFV17D yellow fever vaccine.

This sequence joins TRBV7-2 and TRBJ1-1, with 7 nucleotides matching TRBD1. After removal of 3 bases from V and 1 base from J, the junction contained 5 bases not matched to a gene. Germline lookup yields CDR1 SGHTA and CDR2 FQGNSA. This CDR3 has 15 amino acids. Here the CDR3 reads CASSLLGQRNTEAFF. CDR3 coding DNA: TGTGCCAGCAGCTTGTTGGGACAGAGGAACACTGAAGCTTTCTTT.

V gene TRBV9 combines with J gene TRBJ2-5; 8 bases fit TRBD2. V lost 1 base to trimming and J lost 2 bases; unmatched junction nucleotides: 4. CDR1 is SGDLS and CDR2 is YYNGEE in the germline V gene. The CDR3 is made up of 15 amino acids. The chain's CDR3 is CASSVSSGFQETQYF. In DNA, the CDR3 is TGTGCCAGCAGCGTATCTAGCGGGTTTCAAGAGACCCAGTACTTC.

The V call is TRBV18, the J call TRBJ2-7; tentative D call: TRBD2 (6 bases). The ends were cut back, 5 bases at V and 2 bases at J, with 10 bases in the middle. CDR1 KGHSH and CDR2 LQKENI come from the germline V gene. The CDR3 has 13 amino acids. Here the CDR3 reads CASSGTQAYEQYF. The CDR3 coding sequence is TGTGCCAGCTCAGGGACTCAAGCCTACGAGCAGTACTTC. Based on the CDR3 plus reference TRBV18 and TRBJ2-7, the full variable domain is NAGVMQNPRHLVRRRGQEARLRCSPMKGHSHVYWYRQLPEEGLKFMVYLQKENIIDESGMPKERFSAEFPKEGPSILRIQQVVRGDSAAYFCASSGTQAYEQYFGPGTRLTVT.

The chain couples TRBV28 to TRBJ2-7; the D is unclear. This CDR3 comprises 14 residues. V was trimmed by 7 bases and J by 4 bases, leaving 17 bases between them. Looked up from germline, CDR1 is MDHEN and CDR2 is SYDVKM. The CDR3, as DNA: TGTGCCAGCACCTCAGCGCGTCGCAGGTACGAGCAGTACTTC. The encoded protein is CASTSARRRYEQYF. Drawing the rest from reference TRBV28 and TRBJ2-7, the complete variable domain is DVKVTQSSRYLVKRTGEKVFLECVQDMDHENMFWYRQDPGLGLRLIYFSYDVKMKEKGDIPEGYSVSREKKERFSLILESASTNQTSMYLCASTSARRRYEQYFGPGTRLTVT.

This clonotype was counted a few times. The chain joins TRBV18 to TRBJ2-1, with TRBD2 as a possible D gene (5 bases). The CDR3 has 13 residues. With 2 bases removed from V and 8 bases from J, the gap between germline ends came to 10 bases. Germline lookup yields CDR1 KGHSH and CDR2 LQKENI. The CDR3 bases are TGTGCCAGCTCACCAAACAGTAGCGATGAGCAGTTCTTC. It encodes CASSPNSSDEQFF.

Concerning this clonotype: Given the absence of the conserved phenylalanine or tryptophan at the CDR3 end, a read error is likely. The CDR3 loop reads CASTGGLAGEETQYL. CDR3 sequence (DNA): TGTGCCAGCACCGGGGGCCTAGCGGGAGAAGAGACCCAGTACTTA. The rearrangement uses TRBV9 and TRBJ2-5; 10 positions match TRBD2. The V gene's germline CDR1 is SGDLS and CDR2 YYNGEE. V lost 6 bases and J lost 3; bases outside the gene matches: 8. The CDR3 contains 15 residues.

This clonotype was recorded at least ten times. The V call is TRBV7-2, the J call TRBJ2-1; 15 nucleotides align to TRBD2. Unmatched junction bases numbered 5, after V lost 5 bases and J lost 9 bases. Germline CDR1 SGHTA, CDR2 FQGNSA. The CDR3 consists of 15 residues. CDR3 in amino acids: CASSKGLAGGVEQFF. The CDR3 region has the DNA TGTGCCAGCAGCAAGGGACTAGCGGGAGGAGTTGAGCAGTTCTTC. The full variable domain, its missing parts supplied by reference TRBV7-2 and TRBJ2-1, is GAGVSQSPSNKVTEKGKDVELRCDPISGHTALYWYRQSLGQGLEFLIYFQGNSAPDKSGLPSDRFSAERTGGSVSTLTIQRTQQEDSAVYLCASSKGLAGGVEQFFGPGTRLTVL.

This clonotype was detected many times. The J gene is TRBJ2-3, the V gene TRBV27; the D is unclear. CDR3 length: 14 amino acids. The germline V and J ends were trimmed by 2 bases and 4 bases, with 10 bases remaining between them. Germline V gives CDR1 MNHEY, CDR2 SMNVEV (reference sequence). The CDR3 DNA reads as TGTGCCAGCAGTTTAGGCCCAGGCGCAGATACGCAGTATTTT. It encodes CASSLGPGADTQYF.

CDR3 loop: CASSFEGGGNGYTF. The CDR3 DNA is TGTGCCAGCAGCTTCGAAGGGGGGGGCAATGGCTACACCTTC. This chain links TRBV9 with TRBJ1-2, with D perhaps TRBD1 (6 bases). CDR1 and CDR2 from the germline V gene are SGDLS and YYNGEE. There are 14 residues in the CDR3. Trimming shortened V by 4 bases and J by 6 bases, and 16 bases separated the two germline ends.

V is TRBV12-3 or TRBV12-4 and J is TRBJ2-7, with 11 bases matching TRBD2. The CDR3 sequence is 13 residues long. Losses at the gene ends were 1 base for V and 10 bases for J; bases not matched to a gene: 3. The CDR3 is CASSLVLAGDQYF. CDR3 DNA: TGTGCCAGCAGTTTAGTACTAGCGGGAGATCAGTACTTC.

This clonotype was detected a few times. The gene calls are TRBV20-1 and TRBJ2-1; D might be TRBD2 (6 bases). V lost 2 bases, J lost 10 bases, and 15 bases lay in between. The germline V gene has CDR1 DFQATT and CDR2 SNEGSKA (reference sequence). CDR3 length: 13 amino acids. CDR3 nucleotides: TGCAGTGCTAGACTCCAGGGAGGCACCGAGCAGTTCTTC. It encodes CSARLQGGTEQFF.

The CDR3: CASSLTSMGNTIYF. In DNA form, the CDR3 reads TGTGCCAGCAGTTTGACATCCATGGGGAACACCATATATTTT. The V gene is TRBV12-3 or TRBV12-4, the J gene TRBJ1-3; no definite D call. There are 14 residues in the CDR3. V lost 3 bases and J 7 bases, leaving 13 bases between the germline ends.

This clonotype turned up a few times. The V call is TRBV29-1, the J call TRBJ2-3, with TRBD1 as a possible D gene (5 bases). The CDR3 spans 11 residues. Between the trimmed V and J ends, which lost 6 bases and 6 bases, there was a span of 10 bases. The germline CDR1 and CDR2 sequences are SQVTM and ANQGSEA. This CDR3 is CSVGPGDTQYF. The CDR3 DNA reads TGCAGCGTCGGGCCAGGGGATACGCAGTATTTT.

The chain combines TRBV20-1 with TRBJ2-2; no definite D call. V was cut by 5 bases and J by 7 bases, with 8 bases left in between. Germline V gene lookup returns CDR1 DFQATT and CDR2 SNEGSKA (reference sequence). CDR3 size: 11 residues. DNA for the CDR3: TGCAGTGCTGTCCGACTCGGGGAGCTGTTTTTT. Translated, it gives CSAVRLGELFF.

V usage is TRBV7-8 and J usage is TRBJ2-2; D may be TRBD1 or TRBD2 (5 bases each). V dropped 6 bases and J dropped 1 base, with 9 bases sitting between them. Germline CDR1 and CDR2: SGHVS and FQNEAQ. The CDR3 is 14 amino acids. The CDR3 spells CASRRGRNTGELFF. CDR3 coding DNA: TGTGCCAGCAGGAGGGGCCGGAACACCGGGGAGCTGTTTTTT.

This clonotype was found a few times. This chain joins TRBV6-5 and TRBJ1-5, with 7 positions matching TRBD1. J lost 7 bases, V lost 0 bases, and 9 bases had no gene match. The CDR3 consists of 16 residues. Per the germline V gene, CDR1 is MNHEY and CDR2 is SVGAGI. The CDR3 reads CASSYSMRQGDQPQHF. The CDR3 DNA reads TGTGCCAGCAGTTACTCGATGCGCCAGGGGGACCAGCCCCAGCATTTT.

This clonotype was counted ten times or more. This chain connects TRBV29-1 to TRBJ2-4; no clear D. Trimming shortened V by 3 bases and J by 4 bases, and 7 bases separated the two germline ends. The CDR3 runs to 12 residues. Germline loops: CDR1 SQVTM, CDR2 ANQGSEA. The CDR3 loop is CSVEGRKNIQYF. Written as DNA, the CDR3 is TGCAGCGTTGAGGGCAGAAAAAACATTCAGTACTTC.

This clonotype was seen a few times. The J gene is TRBJ2-1, the V gene TRBV12-5; D tentatively reads TRBD1 or TRBD2 (6 bases each). V shed 11 bases and J shed 4 bases, with 27 bases lying between them. Germline CDR1 reads LGHNT; CDR2 reads FRNRAP. The CDR3 contains 17 residues. The CDR3 nucleotides read TGTGCTCCTAGACGGGGGCGTCGGACCTTTGATTACAATGAGCAGTTCTTC. The encoded protein is CAPRRGRRTFDYNEQFF. Drawing the rest from reference TRBV12-5 and TRBJ2-1, the complete variable domain is DARVTQTPRHKVTEMGQEVTMRCQPILGHNTVFWYRQTMMQGLELLAYFRNRAPLDDSGMPKDRFSAEMPDATLATLKIQPSEPRDSAVYFCAPRRGRRTFDYNEQFFGPGTRLTVL.

This clonotype was seen only a few times. J is TRBJ1-6 and V is TRBV6-1; the D is unclear. This CDR3 has 13 amino acids. Germline V gene data show CDR1 as MNHNS and CDR2 as SASEGT. Trimming shortened V by 6 bases and J by 9 bases, and 12 bases separated the two germline ends. In DNA, the CDR3 is TGTGCCAGCAGGGAGGTTATCTCTTCACCCCTCCACTTT. It is translated as CASREVISSPLHF.

As regards this clonotype: Sequence at one end of the junction differs from germline and may be a read error. The gene calls are TRBV27 and TRBJ2-1; 7 bases are a match to TRBD2. CDR3 length: 16 amino acids. The germline CDR1 and CDR2 sequences are MNHEY and SMNVEV (reference sequence). The CDR3 DNA sequence: TGTGCCAGCAGTCCCCCCAGACTAGCAGTCGGCAATGAGCAGTGCTTC. The encoded protein is CASSPPRLAVGNEQCF.

In this sample, this clonotype turned up a few times. A read error may account for a junction end that differs from germline. This chain connects TRBV4-3 to TRBJ2-1; 7 nucleotides agree with TRBD2. Germline assignment: CDR1 LGHNA and CDR2 YSLEER. The CDR3 covers 18 residues. CDR3 bases: TGCGCCAACAGCCAAGATAGTTCGGCTAGCGGCTCCTACAATGAGCAGTTCTTC. This sequence encodes CANSQDSSASGSYNEQFF.

The CDR3 loop reads CASSSWNSLETQYF. The CDR3, as DNA: TGTGCCAGCAGCTCCTGGAATAGTCTCGAGACCCAGTACTTC. V usage is TRBV7-2 and J usage is TRBJ2-5; no clear D. The V gene's germline CDR1 is SGHTA and CDR2 FQGNSA. The CDR3 sequence is 14 residues long. Trimming cost V 4 bases and J 5 bases, with 14 bases left between them. The whole variable domain, filled in from reference TRBV7-2 and TRBJ2-5, reads GAGVSQSPSNKVTEKGKDVELRCDPISGHTALYWYRQSLGQGLEFLIYFQGNSAPDKSGLPSDRFSAERTGGSVSTLTIQRTQQEDSAVYLCASSSWNSLETQYFGPGTRLLVL.

This clonotype was recorded a few times. The rearrangement joins TRBV7-2 to TRBJ2-7, with 10 bases matching TRBD2. The CDR3 loop spans 14 amino acids. Looked up from germline, CDR1 is SGHTA and CDR2 is FQGNSA. Unmatched junction bases numbered 3, after V lost 4 bases and J lost 3 bases. The CDR3 reads CASSSSSGSYEQYF. The CDR3 DNA sequence: TGTGCCAGCAGCTCCTCTAGCGGGAGCTACGAGCAGTACTTC.

The V gene is TRBV4-3, the J gene TRBJ2-7; 9 bases map to TRBD1. The germline V gene has CDR1 LGHNA and CDR2 YSLEER. The ends lost 3 bases at V and 2 bases at J; junction bases unmatched: 5. The CDR3 is 15 residues long. In DNA, the CDR3 is TGCGCCAGCAGCCAGCGACAGGGGGTGGCCTACGAGCAGTACTTC. Its translation is CASSQRQGVAYEQYF.